The 25 T cell receptor beta chains below were found in one sample sequenced in a study of a mutant IDH1 vaccine in newly diagnosed glioma. Their cognate antigens are unknown. Assay: immunoSEQ multiplex PCR; the TCRdb copy retains only in-frame clones and omits some. This table has under 40,000 clones, 65% to 85% appearing once. Time point of the sample: week 47, end of study. A single vaccine dose contained 300 ug of mutant IDH1 20-mer peptide, and topical imiquimod was used with it. The specimen was PBMCs, collected from a glioma patient whose treatment included an IDH1 peptide vaccine. The receptors were sampled from a man aged 25 to 45 with glioma.

The gene calls are TRBV2 and TRBJ1-1; a possible D gene is TRBD1 (6 bases). The CDR3 spans 13 residues. Per the germline V gene, CDR1 is SNHLY and CDR2 is FYNNEI. V lost 10 bases and J 0 bases, leaving 12 bases between the germline ends. In nucleotides, the CDR3 is TGTGCCACCCAGGGGTTTTTGAACACTGAAGCTTTCTTT. This codes for CATQGFLNTEAFF.

The chain links TRBV7-2 to TRBJ2-7; 11 positions agree with TRBD2. The germline gives CDR1 SGHTA, CDR2 FQGNSA. CDR3 length equals 14 residues. V lost 5 bases to trimming and J lost 3 bases; unmatched junction nucleotides: 3. CDR3 sequence reads: CASSPSGGNYEQYF. DNA of the CDR3: TGTGCCAGCAGCCCTAGCGGGGGGAACTACGAGCAGTACTTC.

J is TRBJ2-7 and V is TRBV28; D remains unclear. With 4 bases removed from V and 3 bases from J, the gap between germline ends came to 10 bases. This CDR3 is built from 13 residues. The germline CDR1 and CDR2 sequences are MDHEN and SYDVKM. The CDR3 DNA reads as TGTGCCAGCAGTTACCCTGGCGGCTACGAGCAGTACTTC. The encoded protein is CASSYPGGYEQYF.

The table lists this clone with a few counts. The chain employs TRBV5-1 and TRBJ2-6; no clear D. Germline V gene data show CDR1 as SGHRS and CDR2 as YFSETQ. There are 13 residues in the CDR3. The V end lost 2 bases, the J end lost 2 bases, and 2 bases lay between the germline ends. The CDR3 nucleotides read TGCGCCAGCAGCTTCACTGGGGCCAACGTCCTGACTTTC. This sequence encodes CASSFTGANVLTF.

The table lists this clone with a count of one. The gene calls are TRBV5-6 and TRBJ2-7; 9 bases align to TRBD2. With 2 bases clipped from V and 5 bases from J, the junction kept 11 bases outside the gene matches. Looked up from germline, CDR1 is SGHDT and CDR2 is YYEEEE. The CDR3 runs 16 residues. This CDR3 is CASSFLSGGGANEQYF. Here the CDR3 DNA reads TGTGCCAGCAGCTTCCTTAGTGGCGGGGGGGCTAACGAGCAGTACTTC.

The chain recombines TRBV6-5 with TRBJ1-5, with 10 bases matching TRBD1. Trimming took 8 bases from V and 5 from J; bases not matched to a gene: 3. Germline CDR1 is MNHEY and CDR2 is SVGAGI. The CDR3 is 13 amino acids. The CDR3 DNA is TGTGCCAGCCAGGACAGGGGGGATCAGCCCCAGCATTTT. Amino acids: CASQDRGDQPQHF.

The rearrangement joins TRBV2 to TRBJ2-7, with 8 bases aligning to TRBD2. With V trimmed by 4 bases and J by 2 bases, 7 bases remained unmatched. CDR1 is SNHLY and CDR2 is FYNNEI in the germline V gene. The CDR3 runs to 15 residues. CDR3 protein: CASSVGRASTYEQYF. DNA of the CDR3: TGTGCCAGCAGTGTCGGGAGGGCCTCGACCTACGAGCAGTACTTC. Together with reference TRBV2 and TRBJ2-7, the CDR3 gives the full variable domain: EPEVTQTPSHQVTQMGQEVILRCVPISNHLYFYWYRQILGQKVEFLVSFYNNEISEKSEIFDDQFSVERPDGSNFTLKIRSTKLEDSAMYFCASSVGRASTYEQYFGPGTRLTVT.

The chain recombines TRBV5-8 with TRBJ1-1; 8 nucleotides agree with TRBD1. CDR1 and CDR2 (germline): SGHTS, YDEGEE. With V trimmed by 4 bases and J by 1 base, 12 bases remained unmatched. The CDR3 has 17 residues. Here the CDR3 reads CASSPRDRSRRNTEAFF. As DNA, the CDR3 is TGTGCCAGCAGCCCACGGGACAGGTCACGGAGGAACACTGAAGCTTTCTTT.

This chain connects TRBV29-1 to TRBJ2-5, with 10 bases that match TRBD1. After removal of 7 bases from V and 4 bases from J, the junction contained 6 bases not matched to a gene. From germline, CDR1 is SQVTM and CDR2 ANQGSEA. CDR3 length equals 13 residues. The CDR3 loop is CSADRGRVETQYF. The CDR3 DNA is TGCAGCGCCGACAGGGGGCGAGTAGAGACCCAGTACTTC. Together with reference TRBV29-1 and TRBJ2-5, the CDR3 gives the full variable domain: SAVISQKPSRDICQRGTSLTIQCQVDSQVTMMFWYRQQPGQSLTLIATANQGSEATYESGFVIDKFPISRPNLTFSTLTVSNMSPEDSSIYLCSADRGRVETQYFGPGTRLLVL.

This chain joins TRBV19 and TRBJ2-6, with 8 bases fitting TRBD1. After removal of 10 bases from V and 4 bases from J, the junction contained 9 bases not matched to a gene. Germline values: CDR1 LNHDA, CDR2 SQIVND (reference sequence). The CDR3 runs 15 residues. The CDR3 spells CATGQGFTGANVLTF. In DNA form, the CDR3 reads TGTGCCACCGGACAGGGCTTTACCGGGGCCAACGTCCTGACTTTC.

The CDR3 DNA is TGCAGCGAGACGACTAGCGGGAGAGGATACAATGAGCAGTTCTTC. Its translation is CSETTSGRGYNEQFF. This chain connects TRBV29-1 to TRBJ2-1; 12 nucleotides match TRBD2. CDR3 length: 15 amino acids. J gave up 4 bases and V 7 bases, and 8 bases lay outside the gene matches. CDR1 and CDR2 from the germline V gene are SQVTM and ANQGSEA.

The chain uses TRBV4-3 and TRBJ2-2, with unresolved D. Trimming removed 1 base at V and 5 bases at J, with 8 bases between. Germline V lookup: CDR1 LGHNA, CDR2 YSLEER. The CDR3 consists of 14 residues. The CDR3 reads CASSQAFPTGELFF. The DNA for the CDR3 is TGCGCCAGCAGCCAAGCGTTCCCTACCGGGGAGCTGTTTTTT.

This chain joins TRBV7-9 and TRBJ2-7, with 8 bases lining up with TRBD1. J was trimmed by 5 bases and V by 1 base; bases with no gene match: 4. The CDR3 spans 14 residues. The germline V gene has CDR1 SEHNR and CDR2 FQNEAQ (reference sequence). DNA of the CDR3: TGTGCCAGCAGCTTAGGGGACAGGCCCCACGAGCAGTACTTC. This gives the protein CASSLGDRPHEQYF.

In DNA form, the CDR3 reads TGTGCCAGCAGCTTACTCGGGACAGCGTCCGAAAAACTGTTTTTT. It codes for CASSLLGTASEKLFF. This rearrangement joins TRBV7-2 to TRBJ1-4, with 7 bases lining up with TRBD1. Per germline, CDR1 SGHTA and CDR2 FQGNSA. This CDR3 is 15 amino acids long. The V gene end was trimmed by 2 bases and the J gene end by 8 bases; junction bases not matched to a gene: 8.

The V and J genes are TRBV2 and TRBJ2-4; D ambiguous. Germline-derived CDR1 and CDR2 are SNHLY and FYNNEI. The CDR3 consists of 15 residues. The V gene lost 5 bases and the J gene lost 2 bases, with 13 bases spanning the gap. The CDR3 sequence: CASSSRLESKNIQYF. For the CDR3, the DNA is TGTGCCAGCAGTTCGAGGTTGGAGTCCAAAAACATTCAGTACTTC.

This chain connects TRBV29-1 to TRBJ1-2; unclear D gene. CDR3 length equals 13 residues. Germline CDR1 reads SQVTM; CDR2 reads ANQGSEA. V was pared by 0 bases and J by 4 bases, with 9 bases between. The CDR3 loop reads CSVEEGSPYGYTF. As DNA, the CDR3 is TGCAGCGTTGAAGAAGGGTCTCCCTATGGCTACACCTTC.

This chain connects TRBV7-9 to TRBJ1-4; tentatively, D is TRBD1 (5 bases). Between the trimmed V and J ends, which lost 0 bases and 2 bases, there was a span of 16 bases. This CDR3 region has 18 residues. Germline loops: CDR1 SEHNR, CDR2 FQNEAQ (reference sequence). As DNA, the CDR3 is TGTGCCAGCAGCTTAGCGGGTACGACAAAGGGGACTAATGAAAAACTGTTTTTT. This codes for CASSLAGTTKGTNEKLFF. The entire variable domain, with the rest obtained from reference TRBV7-9 and TRBJ1-4, is as follows: DTGVSQNPRHKITKRGQNVTFRCDPISEHNRLYWYRQTLGQGPEFLTYFQNEAQLEKSRLLSDRFSAERPKGSFSTLEIQRTEQGDSAMYLCASSLAGTTKGTNEKLFFGSGTQLSVL.

The chain joins TRBV6-1 to TRBJ2-7; TRBD2 is a possible D gene (6 bases). The germline CDR1 and CDR2 sequences are MNHNS and SASEGT. This CDR3 spans 14 amino acids. Between the trimmed V and J ends, which lost 0 bases and 6 bases, there was a span of 12 bases. DNA for the CDR3: TGTGCCAGCAGTGAAGCCCCCCGGGGGTTCGAGCAGTACTTC. Residues: CASSEAPRGFEQYF.

In this sample, this clone turned up once. V and J are TRBV29-1 and TRBJ2-1; TRBD1 is a possible D gene (5 bases). V was clipped by 2 bases and J by 9 bases, with 11 bases between them. Germline values: CDR1 SQVTM, CDR2 ANQGSEA. This CDR3 is 12 amino acids long. CDR3 nucleotide sequence: TGCAGCGTTGAACCAACAGGTGGTGAGCAGTTCTTC. Translation: CSVEPTGGEQFF.

The genes are TRBV27 and TRBJ2-1; no reliable D call. The germline V gene has CDR1 MNHEY and CDR2 SMNVEV (reference sequence). The length of the CDR3 is 16 residues. The V end lost 0 bases, the J end lost 4 bases, and 13 bases lay between the germline ends. Written as DNA, the CDR3 is TGTGCCAGCAGTTTATCTGGACCCCTGCTTTACAATGAGCAGTTCTTC. This translates into CASSLSGPLLYNEQFF.

V gene TRBV7-8 combines with J gene TRBJ2-2; D is undetermined. V gave up 5 bases and J gave up 5 bases, with 6 bases separating them. Germline CDR1 SGHVS, CDR2 FQNEAQ. This CDR3 has 12 amino acids. CDR3 sequence (DNA): TGTGCCAGCAGCCGAGGAACCGGGGAGCTGTTTTTT. It is translated as CASSRGTGELFF.

The J gene is TRBJ1-2, the V gene TRBV29-1; 11 bases are shared with TRBD1. CDR3 length: 18 amino acids. CDR1 and CDR2 from the germline V gene are SQVTM and ANQGSEA. V lost 7 bases to trimming and J lost 0 bases; unmatched junction nucleotides: 16. CDR3 nucleotides: TGCAGCGCTAACTCCCTGACGGGACAGGGGGTAACTAACTATGGCTACACCTTC. Its protein product is CSANSLTGQGVTNYGYTF.

This sequence joins TRBV4-1 and TRBJ2-7, with D perhaps given as TRBD1 or TRBD2 (5 bases each). Per the germline V gene, CDR1 is MGHRA and CDR2 is YSYEKL. This CDR3 comprises 15 residues. The V end was cut by 0 bases, the J end by 3 bases, with 12 bases between. CDR3 in DNA: TGCGCCAGCAGCCAAGACCCGGGGCAGGGCTACGAGCAGTACTTC. The encoded protein is CASSQDPGQGYEQYF.

This chain connects TRBV11-2 to TRBJ2-7; 7 bases are shared with TRBD2. This CDR3 has 16 amino acids. V lost 1 base and J lost 6; bases outside the gene matches: 12. Germline CDR1 and CDR2: SGHAT and FQNNGV. CDR3 DNA: TGTGCCAGCAGCTTAGTTTGGGGCGGGAGTCCCCTCGAGCAGTACTTC. Protein: CASSLVWGGSPLEQYF.

This clone was observed a few times. The rearrangement uses TRBV10-3 and TRBJ2-2; D unresolved. V shed 7 bases and J shed 1 base, with 1 base lying between them. The CDR3 is 11 residues long. Germline V CDR1 and CDR2: ENHRY, SYGVKD. CDR3 sequence (DNA): TGTGCCATCATGAACACCGGGGAGCTGTTTTTT. Its translation: CAIMNTGELFF.